These 31 T cell receptor beta chains originate from one sample sequenced in a study of preoperative IRX-2 immunotherapy in early breast cancer. The table came from immunoSEQ multiplex PCR; TCRdb's copy has only in-frame clones and leaves some out. Of about 37,000 clones in the sample, roughly four fifths were seen once. Noted treatment: preoperative locoregional IRX-2 cytokine immunotherapy. Sequences were derived from lymph node tissue, sampled after IRX-2 immunotherapy. The receptor source for this set is a human donor with breast cancer.

The chain is built from TRBV19 and TRBJ2-5; 7 bases align to TRBD2. CDR1 LNHDA and CDR2 SQIVND come from the germline V gene (reference sequence). The length of the CDR3 is 15 residues. J was trimmed by 5 bases and V by 1 base; bases with no gene match: 7. The CDR3 loop is CASSIATSSSETQYF. CDR3 nucleotides: TGTGCCAGTAGTATAGCGACTAGCAGTTCGGAGACCCAGTACTTC.

CDR3 DNA: TGTGCCAGCAGTTTCCAGCTCAATCAGCCCCAGCATTTT. It encodes CASSFQLNQPQHF. The gene calls are TRBV22-1 and TRBJ1-5. TRBV22-1 is described as a pseudogene. The CDR3 runs 13 residues.

This chain connects TRBV6-8 to TRBJ1-2; 7 nucleotides agree with TRBD1. Germline lookup yields CDR1 MNHGY and CDR2 SAAAGT. The CDR3 has 14 amino acids. Losses at the gene ends were 6 bases for V and 6 bases for J; bases not matched to a gene: 10. The CDR3 here is CASSSGQKQHGYTF. DNA for the CDR3: TGTGCCAGCAGCTCGGGACAGAAACAACATGGCTACACCTTC.

The chain joins TRBV19 to TRBJ2-3, with 7 positions matching TRBD1. V lost 4 bases to trimming and J lost 4 bases; unmatched junction nucleotides: 2. The CDR3 consists of 13 residues. CDR1 LNHDA and CDR2 SQIVND come from the germline V gene (reference sequence). The CDR3 is CASSNQGADTQYF. The CDR3 DNA follows: TGTGCCAGTAGTAATCAGGGGGCAGATACGCAGTATTTT.

The genes are TRBV10-1 and TRBJ1-6; 9 nucleotides agree with TRBD1. This CDR3 spans 18 amino acids. Germline V CDR1 and CDR2: WNHNN, SYGVQD (reference sequence). V lost 6 bases and J lost 8; bases outside the gene matches: 17. The CDR3 reads CASRSGTGSQAEYSPLHF. As DNA, the CDR3 is TGCGCCAGCAGATCCGGGACAGGGAGTCAAGCAGAATATTCACCCCTCCACTTT.

The chain combines TRBV18 with TRBJ1-2, with 8 bases identical to TRBD1. This CDR3 region has 15 residues. V lost 3 bases and J lost 8; bases outside the gene matches: 11. Germline CDR1 reads KGHSH; CDR2 reads LQKENI. The CDR3: CASSPGQDLYNGYTF. CDR3 nucleotides: TGTGCCAGCTCACCGGGACAGGACCTATATAACGGCTACACCTTC.

The chain combines TRBV27 with TRBJ1-4, with TRBD1 as a possible D gene (6 bases). With 4 bases removed from V and 0 bases from J, the gap between germline ends came to 12 bases. Germline lookup yields CDR1 MNHEY and CDR2 SMNVEV (reference sequence). This CDR3 contains 16 residues. The CDR3 spells CASSSHRDSTNEKLFF. CDR3 bases: TGTGCCAGCAGTTCTCACAGGGACTCAACTAATGAAAAACTGTTTTTT. Filled out from reference TRBV27 and TRBJ1-4, the complete variable domain reads EAQVTQNPRYLITVTGKKLTVTCSQNMNHEYMSWYRQDPGLGLRQIYYSMNVEVTDKGDVPEGYKVSRKEKRNFPLILESPSPNQTSLYFCASSSHRDSTNEKLFFGSGTQLSVL.

The V gene is TRBV1, the J gene TRBJ2-1; the listed D gene, TRBD2, was not tested against the DNA. TRBV1 has pseudogene status. The CDR3 runs to 17 residues. The CDR3 bases are TGCGCCAGCAGCCAAGAGGCCCCGGGACTAGCGAACGGTGAGCAGTTCTTC. Translated: CASSQEAPGLANGEQFF.

This clone was recorded once. J is TRBJ2-2 and V is TRBV11-3; unclear D gene. Germline V gives CDR1 SGHNT, CDR2 YENEEA. The CDR3 spans 17 residues. V was cut by 1 base and J by 4 bases, with 16 bases left in between. DNA for the CDR3: TGTGCCAGCAGCTTAGTCCGCGAGGCTGTTAGCACCGGGGAGCTGTTTTTT. As protein: CASSLVREAVSTGELFF.

The chain joins TRBV14 to TRBJ1-1; no reliable D call. V lost 0 bases, J lost 4 bases, and 6 bases lay in between. Germline V lookup: CDR1 SGHDN, CDR2 FVKESK. The CDR3 consists of 13 residues. CDR3 nucleotides: TGTGCCAGCAGCCAAGACCTCCCCACTGAAGCTTTCTTT. This codes for CASSQDLPTEAFF.

V gene TRBV6-8 combines with J gene TRBJ2-6, with TRBD1 matching over 10 bases. CDR1 is MNHGY, CDR2 SAAAGT, per germline. The V gene end was trimmed by 10 bases and the J gene end by 1 base; junction bases not matched to a gene: 16. The CDR3 has 19 amino acids. DNA of the CDR3: TGTGCCATAGCCAGGGACCGGGACAGGGGCTTATCTGGGGCCAACGTCCTGACTTTC. Its protein product is CAIARDRDRGLSGANVLTF.

This clone was found once. The chain recombines TRBV6-8 with TRBJ1-2, with D possibly matching TRBD1 (5 bases). Germline CDR1 MNHGY, CDR2 SAAAGT. CDR3 length: 13 residues. V lost 5 bases and J lost 4, with 11 bases in between. The CDR3 DNA sequence: TGTGCCAGCAGTGCAAGGGACGGCTATGGCTACACCTTC. Its translation is CASSARDGYGYTF.

The V and J genes are TRBV19 and TRBJ1-2; D unresolved. The CDR3 totals 14 residues. The ends were cut back, 7 bases at V and 4 bases at J, with 16 bases in the middle. In germline, CDR1 is LNHDA, CDR2 SQIVND (reference sequence). The CDR3 nucleotides read TGTGCCAGTAAATTCCCGGGGAGGGTCTATGGCTACACCTTC. Its protein product is CASKFPGRVYGYTF.

The CDR3 nucleotides are TGTGCCAGTAGTATAGAGGACAGGGGGTTTTTTGGCTACACCTTC. This codes for CASSIEDRGFFGYTF. The chain employs TRBV19 and TRBJ1-2, with 10 positions matching TRBD1. The germline CDR1 and CDR2 sequences are LNHDA and SQIVND (reference sequence). CDR3 length: 15 amino acids. V dropped 0 bases and J dropped 7; count of bases not matched to a gene: 5.

This clone occurred once. The sample holds other DNA sequences that translate to the same CDR3. This sequence joins TRBV18 and TRBJ1-1; the D gene is possibly TRBD1 (6 bases). This CDR3 is 13 amino acids long. V was cut by 3 bases and J by 2 bases, with 7 bases left in between. The V gene's germline CDR1 is KGHSH and CDR2 LQKENI. CDR3 amino acids: CASSPGQNTEAFF. CDR3 DNA: TGTGCCAGCTCACCGGGACAAAACACTGAAGCTTTCTTT.

The chain is built from TRBV11-3 and TRBJ1-1; D not resolved. Trimming took 0 bases from V and 5 from J, leaving 10 bases between them. The CDR3 length is 14 residues. CDR1 is SGHNT, CDR2 YENEEA, per germline. In DNA form, the CDR3 reads TGTGCCAGCAGCTTAGAAGTGGATGTAACTGAAGCTTTCTTT. Translated, it gives CASSLEVDVTEAFF. Filled out from reference TRBV11-3 and TRBJ1-1, the complete variable domain reads EAGVVQSPRYKIIEKKQPVAFWCNPISGHNTLYWYLQNLGQGPELLIRYENEEAVDDSQLPKDRFSAERLKGVDSTLKIQPAELGDSAVYLCASSLEVDVTEAFFGQGTRLTVV.

This sequence joins TRBV6-8 and TRBJ2-7, with D tentatively TRBD2 (5 bases). CDR3 length equals 14 residues. Trimming stripped 2 bases from V and 4 bases from J, with 12 bases between. Germline V lookup: CDR1 MNHGY, CDR2 SAAAGT. The DNA of the CDR3 is TGTGCCAGCAGTTACCAAGGACTCCTTTACGAGCAGTACTTC. Its translation is CASSYQGLLYEQYF.

The V gene is TRBV15, the J gene TRBJ2-2, with 9 bases identical to TRBD1. Germline V lookup: CDR1 LNHNV, CDR2 YYDKDF (reference sequence). The CDR3 contains 18 residues. V shed 0 bases and J 4 bases; nucleotides not matched to a gene: 9. The CDR3 spells CATSREWWGQGSTGELFF. Here the CDR3 DNA reads TGTGCCACCAGCAGAGAGTGGTGGGGACAGGGCAGCACCGGGGAGCTGTTTTTT. Full variable domain (remainder filled in from reference TRBV15 and TRBJ2-2): DAMVIQNPRYQVTQFGKPVTLSCSQTLNHNVMYWYQQKSSQAPKLLFHYYDKDFNNEADTPDNFQSRRPNTSFCFLDIRSPGLGDTAMYLCATSREWWGQGSTGELFFGEGSRLTVL.

The DNA for the CDR3 is TGCGCCAGCAGCCAAGGCCAGGGACAGAACTACGAGCAGTACTTC. It is translated as CASSQGQGQNYEQYF. The J gene is TRBJ2-7, the V gene TRBV1; the D call in the table, TRBD1, was not verified against the DNA. TRBV1 is assigned pseudogene status. The CDR3 sequence is 15 residues long.

DNA of the CDR3: TGTGCCAGCAGTTTCGCGGGGGCGCTTCCCTCTGGGGCCAACGTCCTGACTTTC. This gives the protein CASSFAGALPSGANVLTF. The rearrangement joins TRBV28 to TRBJ2-6; a possible D gene is TRBD2 (7 bases). The germline CDR1 and CDR2 sequences are MDHEN and SYDVKM. V was clipped by 3 bases and J by 0 bases, with 15 bases between them. This CDR3 comprises 18 residues.

The chain couples TRBV18 to TRBJ2-7, with D perhaps TRBD1 (5 bases). The V end lost 3 bases, the J end lost 5 bases, and 11 bases lay between the germline ends. The CDR3 consists of 13 residues. Germline CDR1 KGHSH, CDR2 LQKENI. CDR3 sequence reads: CASSPQGSNEQYF. CDR3 DNA sequence: TGTGCCAGCTCACCCCAGGGCAGCAACGAGCAGTACTTC.

The chain combines TRBV19 with TRBJ1-5; TRBD1 matches 8 bases. This CDR3 spans 17 amino acids. Germline CDR1 LNHDA, CDR2 SQIVND (reference sequence). The trim removed 7 bases at V and 3 bases at J, leaving 14 bases unmatched. The CDR3 is CASTSSRDRFFNQPQHF. CDR3 sequence (DNA): TGTGCCAGTACCTCCAGCCGGGACAGGTTTTTCAATCAGCCCCAGCATTTT.

The V gene is TRBV12-5, the J gene TRBJ1-1; the D gene is possibly TRBD1 (5 bases). Per the germline V gene, CDR1 is LGHNT and CDR2 is FRNRAP. Trimming took off 5 bases at V and 5 bases at J, with 12 bases between the two ends. This CDR3 spans 13 amino acids. The CDR3 DNA is TGTGCTAGTGGTCCCGGTTCAGGGACTGAAGCTTTCTTT. Protein: CASGPGSGTEAFF. Full variable domain (missing parts from reference TRBV12-5 and TRBJ1-1): DARVTQTPRHKVTEMGQEVTMRCQPILGHNTVFWYRQTMMQGLELLAYFRNRAPLDDSGMPKDRFSAEMPDATLATLKIQPSEPRDSAVYFCASGPGSGTEAFFGQGTRLTVV.

The sample holds a few counts of this clone. The gene calls are TRBV11-3 and TRBJ1-6; possibly TRBD1 for D (5 bases). V gave up 5 bases and J gave up 7 bases, with 18 bases separating them. CDR1 is SGHNT and CDR2 is YENEEA in the germline V gene. The CDR3 length is 16 residues. The CDR3 loop is CASSMGPGRVNSPLHF. The CDR3 DNA reads TGTGCCAGCAGCATGGGACCGGGGAGGGTCAATTCACCCCTCCACTTT.

J is TRBJ1-1 and V is TRBV29-1; possibly TRBD1 for D (5 bases). CDR1 is SQVTM and CDR2 is ANQGSEA in the germline V gene. CDR3 size: 14 residues. The germline V and J ends were trimmed by 6 bases and 2 bases, with 16 bases remaining between them. The CDR3: CSVRGVMRNTEAFF. The DNA for the CDR3 is TGCAGCGTGCGGGGGGTGATGAGAAACACTGAAGCTTTCTTT.

V gene TRBV7-5 combines with J gene TRBJ1-3. TRBV7-5 is annotated as a pseudogene. The CDR3 covers 16 residues. CDR3 in amino acids: CASNPRGLLSGNTIYF. The CDR3 DNA reads as TGTGCCAGCAACCCAAGGGGACTCCTCTCTGGAAACACCATATATTTT.

This chain uses TRBV6-8 with TRBJ2-5; maybe TRBD1 (6 bases). The V end lost 5 bases, the J end lost 2 bases, and 9 bases lay between the germline ends. The CDR3 spans 13 residues. Germline loops: CDR1 MNHGY, CDR2 SAAAGT. The CDR3: CASSSQGQETQYF. CDR3 DNA: TGTGCCAGCAGTAGTCAGGGGCAAGAGACCCAGTACTTC.

V gene TRBV9 combines with J gene TRBJ1-6; no clear D. Trimming cost V 5 bases and J 0 bases, with 9 bases left between them. CDR3 length: 15 residues. Germline-derived CDR1 and CDR2 are SGDLS and YYNGEE. The CDR3 coding sequence is TGTGCCAGCAGTGAGCAGAGCTCCTATAATTCACCCCTCCACTTT. Protein product: CASSEQSSYNSPLHF.

The chain joins TRBV7-4 to TRBJ2-7, with 7 bases that match TRBD1. CDR1 is SGHVT, CDR2 SQSDAQ, per germline. This CDR3 has 15 residues. V gave up 5 bases and J gave up 4 bases; unmatched junction bases: 11. The CDR3 region is CASSHKGKGAYEQYF. CDR3 bases: TGTGCCAGCAGCCATAAAGGAAAGGGGGCATACGAGCAGTACTTC.

This clone has a handful of counts. The chain carries TRBV28 and TRBJ1-5; the D is unclear. The CDR3 consists of 15 residues. Per the germline V gene, CDR1 is MDHEN and CDR2 is SYDVKM. The ends were cut back, 4 bases at V and 2 bases at J, with 12 bases in the middle. This chain's CDR3 is CASSSGLLGNQPQHF. The CDR3 coding sequence is TGTGCCAGCAGTTCAGGACTGTTGGGCAATCAGCCCCAGCATTTT.

The chain links TRBV10-3 to TRBJ2-4, with TRBD2 matching 11 bases. Germline loops: CDR1 ENHRY, CDR2 SYGVKD. The V gene end was trimmed by 2 bases and the J gene end by 8 bases; junction bases not matched to a gene: 8. The CDR3 consists of 16 residues. Written as DNA, the CDR3 is TGTGCCATCAGTGAGGGGGAACTAGCGGGGGCCGACATTCAGTACTTC. This encodes CAISEGELAGADIQYF.